This T cell receptor beta chain was captured by sequencing in a study of blood T cell repertoires in COVID-19. Only in-frame clones appear in the TCRdb table, and some are missing; sequencing was by immunoSEQ multiplex PCR. The data show about 420,000 clones, about 90% seen once. The receptor comes from a man aged 18 to 30 with COVID-19, enrolled during active disease. The sample was peripheral blood.

DNA of the CDR3: TGTGCCAGCAGCCCAGGACAAGGGAGCAATCAGCCCCAGCATTTT. This gives the protein CASSPGQGSNQPQHF. The rearrangement joins TRBV3-1 (or the pseudogene TRBV3-2) to TRBJ1-5; maybe TRBD1 (5 bases). Germline CDR1 LGHDT, CDR2 YNNKEL (reference sequence). V lost 4 bases to trimming and J lost 1 base, with 11 bases between them. CDR3 length: 15 residues.